The present T cell receptor (beta chain) was sequenced within a study of response to subunit inactivated influenza vaccine. Germline CDR1 is SGHRS and CDR2 is YFSETQ. CDR3 length equals 15 residues. V dropped 4 bases and J dropped 3 bases, with 17 bases sitting between them. TCRdb re-derived calls from the RT-PCR reads in MiXCR, one entry per CDR3 protein. The data hold more than 700,000 distinct CDR3 sequences, with around 20% observed a single time. Sequencing was performed on PBMCs from blood, taken 5 days after vaccination. The J gene is TRBJ2-7, the V gene TRBV5-1, with D tentatively TRBD1 or TRBD2 (7 bases each). This sequence was found in a man aged 45-65 years who received an inactivated influenza vaccine. The CDR3 DNA follows: TGCGCCAGCAGCAGACGACAGGGAGGGGACTACGAGCAGTACTTC. Translated, it gives CASSRRQGGDYEQYF.